The rows below give T cell receptor beta chains drawn from one sample of a study of cytomegalovirus exposure and HLA in healthy donors. Using immunoSEQ multiplex PCR, the repertoire was profiled, and TCRdb retains in-frame clones only, with some absent. The table has about 160,000 clones, around 85% seen once; the top ten hold 5% to 7%. The material sequenced was PBMCs. The source of these receptors is a woman in her 30s in good health and CMV-seronegative. Both conserved end residues are part of each CDR3. A D gene is named only where the DNA matches it firmly. The size entry is marked missing in some rows and otherwise reads once, few, many or a size class.

>-|TRBJ2-3|TRBV9|-
CASSVEPGTDTQYF
TGTGCCAGCAGCGTAGAGCCAGGCACAGATACGCAGTATTTT
>-|TRBJ1-5|TRBV7-2|TRBD1
CASSERTGNQPQHF
TGTGCCAGCAGCGAACGGACAGGGAATCAGCCCCAGCATTTT
>-|TRBJ1-2|TRBV19|-
CASSIPDNYGYTF
TGTGCCAGTAGTATACCAGATAACTATGGCTACACCTTC
>-|TRBJ1-1|TRBV14|-
CASSFARGTEAFF
TGTGCCAGCAGCTTCGCCAGGGGTACTGAAGCTTTCTTT
>-|TRBJ2-5|TRBV7-2|-
CASSLAGFPETQYF
TGTGCCAGCAGCTTAGCGGGGTTCCCAGAGACCCAGTACTTC
>-|TRBJ2-2|TRBV7-9|-
CASSLTLQGPLLTGELFF
TGTGCCAGCAGCTTAACTCTACAGGGTCCCCTTCTCACCGGGGAGCTGTTTTTT
>-|TRBJ2-7|TRBV25-1|-
CASSLQDYEQYF
TGTGCCAGCAGTTTACAGGACTACGAGCAGTACTTC
>few|TRBJ1-2|TRBV4-1|-
CASSQDLRGWGYTF
TGCGCCAGCAGCCAAGATCTCAGGGGATGGGGCTACACCTTC
>-|TRBJ1-4|TRBV5-6|-
CASSLTGNGLEKLFF
TGTGCCAGCAGCTTGACGGGGAACGGCCTCGAAAAACTGTTTTTT
>-|TRBJ1-2|TRBV29-1|-
CSVAETAYYGYTF
TGCAGCGTTGCAGAGACGGCTTACTATGGCTACACCTTC
>once|TRBJ2-1|TRBV30|-
CAWDTGLPSYNEQFF
TGTGCCTGGGATACGGGCCTTCCCTCCTACAATGAGCAGTTCTTC
>-|TRBJ2-7|TRBV2|-
CASSEVGAGATYEQYF
TGTGCCAGCAGTGAAGTGGGGGCGGGAGCGACCTACGAGCAGTACTTC
>-|TRBJ2-5|TRBV11-1|-
CASSSGGWGGETQYF
TGTGCCAGCAGCTCGGGGGGCTGGGGCGGAGAGACCCAGTACTTC
>-|TRBJ1-1|TRBV12-5|-
CASALGTAEAFF
TGTGCTAGTGCCCTTGGGACGGCCGAAGCTTTCTTT
>-|TRBJ2-1|TRBV14|-
CASSWVEDEQFF
TGTGCCAGCAGCTGGGTTGAGGATGAGCAGTTCTTC
>-|TRBJ2-1|TRBV28|TRBD2
CASSTPGLAGRVF
TGTGCCAGCAGCACCCCGGGACTAGCGGGCAGGGTCTTC
>once|TRBJ1-1|TRBV13|-
CASSLGAGEAFF
TGTGCCAGCAGCTTAGGCGCGGGTGAAGCTTTCTTT
>-|TRBJ2-7|TRBV5-3|-
CARTGHELPYEQYF
TGTGCCAGAACGGGCCATGAGCTTCCCTACGAGCAGTACTTC
>-|TRBJ1-2|TRBV2|TRBD1
CASTVGQGNYGYTF
TGTGCCAGCACCGTAGGACAGGGAAACTATGGCTACACCTTC
>-|TRBJ2-1|TRBV5-8|-
CASNFDSSYNEQFF
TGTGCCAGCAATTTTGATAGCTCCTACAATGAGCAGTTCTTC